The T cell receptor (beta chain) under discussion was sequenced for a study of tissue T cells after allogeneic stem cell transplantation. This table comes from immunoSEQ multiplex PCR, and its TCRdb copy is limited to in-frame clones, with some not included. Here the sample spans several thousand clones, about 53% being singletons. Comment on this clone: The antigen is undetermined. Mouse gene names apply. The sequenced fragment ends 1 residue before the CDR3 boundary, so the rest is inferred from the germline J gene.

Stated time point: mouse harvest day 7 after allogeneic transplant. The graft held 10^6 splenic CD5+ T cells and 10^7 T-cell-depleted bone marrow cells. This mouse GVHD model was MHC-mismatched B6 to BALB/c, profiled day 7 or 14. Study results and limitations: Sampling depth was limited, and the cohort was small and clinically varied. Some tissue clones might be persisting host cells; their alloreactivity or antigen specificity was not determined.

Germline V gene sequence: CDR1 SGHND, CDR2 FRSKSL. The CDR3 spans 13 residues. V dropped 5 bases and J dropped 6; count of bases not matched to a gene: 2. The receptor comes from a female BALB/c mouse given C57BL/6 T cells with graft-versus-host disease after an allogeneic hematopoietic cell transplant. The genes are TRBV15 and TRBJ2-5; 10 bases map to TRBD1. The sample was gut tissue. This CDR3 reads CASSRQGADTQYF. The DNA read from the CDR3 is TGTGCCAGCAGTCGACAGGGGGCGGACACCCAGTAC.